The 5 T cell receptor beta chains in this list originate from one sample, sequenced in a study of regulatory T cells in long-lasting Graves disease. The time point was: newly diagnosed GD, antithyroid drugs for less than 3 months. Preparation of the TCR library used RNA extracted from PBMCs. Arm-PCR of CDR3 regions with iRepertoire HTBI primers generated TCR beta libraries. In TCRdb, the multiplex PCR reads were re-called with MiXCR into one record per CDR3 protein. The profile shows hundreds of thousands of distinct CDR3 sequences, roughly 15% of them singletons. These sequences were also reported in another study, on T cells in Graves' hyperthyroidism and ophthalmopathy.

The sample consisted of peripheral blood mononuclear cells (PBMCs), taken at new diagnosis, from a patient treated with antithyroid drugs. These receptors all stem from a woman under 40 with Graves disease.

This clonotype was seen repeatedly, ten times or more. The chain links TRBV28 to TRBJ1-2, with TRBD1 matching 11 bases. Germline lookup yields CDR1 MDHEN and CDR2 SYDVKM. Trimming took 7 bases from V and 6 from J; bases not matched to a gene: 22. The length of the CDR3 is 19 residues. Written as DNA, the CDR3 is TGTGCCAGCATTTCGGGGTCAACGGACAGGGGGCTCGAGAGGGATGGCTACACCTTC. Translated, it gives CASISGSTDRGLERDGYTF.

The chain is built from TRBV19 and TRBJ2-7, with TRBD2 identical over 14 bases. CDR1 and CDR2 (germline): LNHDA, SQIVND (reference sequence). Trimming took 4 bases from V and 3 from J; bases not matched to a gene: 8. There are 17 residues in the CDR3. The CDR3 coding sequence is TGTGCCAGTAGTAGCGCACCGGGACTAGCGGGAGTCTACGAGCAGTACTTC. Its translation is CASSSAPGLAGVYEQYF.

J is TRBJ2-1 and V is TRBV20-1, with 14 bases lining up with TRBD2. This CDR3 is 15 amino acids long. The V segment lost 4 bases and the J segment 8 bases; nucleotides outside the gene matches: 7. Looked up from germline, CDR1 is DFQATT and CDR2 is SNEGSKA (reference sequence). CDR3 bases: TGCAGTGCTACGGCCGGGACTAGCGGGAGTGATGAGCAGTTCTTC. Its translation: CSATAGTSGSDEQFF.

CDR3 region: CASSPPGRGGPIYEQYF. The CDR3 nucleotides read TGTGCCAGCTCACCCCCCGGGAGGGGAGGTCCGATCTACGAGCAGTACTTC. This chain links TRBV18 with TRBJ2-7; TRBD2 agrees at 8 bases. Germline CDR1 KGHSH, CDR2 LQKENI. With 3 bases clipped from V and 3 bases from J, the junction kept 13 bases outside the gene matches. The CDR3 covers 17 residues. The full variable domain, in which reference TRBV18 and TRBJ2-7 provide the parts outside the CDR3, is NAGVMQNPRHLVRRRGQEARLRCSPMKGHSHVYWYRQLPEEGLKFMVYLQKENIIDESGMPKERFSAEFPKEGPSILRIQQVVRGDSAAYFCASSPPGRGGPIYEQYFGPGTRLTVT.

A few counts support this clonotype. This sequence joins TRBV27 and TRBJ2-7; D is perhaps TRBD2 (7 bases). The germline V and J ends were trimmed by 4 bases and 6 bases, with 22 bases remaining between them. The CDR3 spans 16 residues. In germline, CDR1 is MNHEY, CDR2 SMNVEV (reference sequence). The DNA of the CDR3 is TGTGCCAGCAGTTCTACCCCGATGGGGGGGCGGGGCGAGCAGTACTTC. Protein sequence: CASSSTPMGGRGEQYF.